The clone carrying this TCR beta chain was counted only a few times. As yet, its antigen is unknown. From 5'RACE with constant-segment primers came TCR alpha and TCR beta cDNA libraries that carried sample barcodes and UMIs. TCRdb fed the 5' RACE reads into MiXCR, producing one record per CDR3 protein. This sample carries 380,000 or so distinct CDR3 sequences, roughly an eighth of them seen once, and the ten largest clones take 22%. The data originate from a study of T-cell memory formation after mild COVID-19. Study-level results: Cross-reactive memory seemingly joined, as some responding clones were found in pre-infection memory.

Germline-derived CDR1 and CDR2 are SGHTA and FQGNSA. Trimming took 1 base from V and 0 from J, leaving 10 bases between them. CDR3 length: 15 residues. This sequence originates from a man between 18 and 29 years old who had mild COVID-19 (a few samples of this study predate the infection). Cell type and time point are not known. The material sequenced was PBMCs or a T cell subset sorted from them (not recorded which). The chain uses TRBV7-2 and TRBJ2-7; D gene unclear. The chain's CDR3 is CASSLVGKSSYEQYV. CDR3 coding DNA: TGTGCCAGCAGCTTAGTTGGCAAGAGCTCCTACGAGCAGTACGTC.